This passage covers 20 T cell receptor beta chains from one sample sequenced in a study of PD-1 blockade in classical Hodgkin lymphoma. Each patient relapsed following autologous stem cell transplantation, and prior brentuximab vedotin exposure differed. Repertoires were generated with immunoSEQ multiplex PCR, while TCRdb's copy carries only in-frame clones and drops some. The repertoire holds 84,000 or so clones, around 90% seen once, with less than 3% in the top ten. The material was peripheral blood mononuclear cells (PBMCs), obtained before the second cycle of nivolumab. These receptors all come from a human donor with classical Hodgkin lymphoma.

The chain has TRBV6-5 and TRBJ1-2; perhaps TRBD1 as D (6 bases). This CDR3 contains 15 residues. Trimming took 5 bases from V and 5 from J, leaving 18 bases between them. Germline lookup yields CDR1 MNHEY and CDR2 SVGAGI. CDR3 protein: CASSLAYRVTYGYTF. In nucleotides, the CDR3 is TGTGCCAGCAGTCTCGCCTACAGGGTTACATATGGCTACACCTTC.

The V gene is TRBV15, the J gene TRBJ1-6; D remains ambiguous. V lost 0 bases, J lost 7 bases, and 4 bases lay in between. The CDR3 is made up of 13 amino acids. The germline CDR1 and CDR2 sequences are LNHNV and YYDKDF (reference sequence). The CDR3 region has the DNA TGTGCCACCAGCAGAGATCGAAATTCACCCCTCCACTTT. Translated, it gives CATSRDRNSPLHF.

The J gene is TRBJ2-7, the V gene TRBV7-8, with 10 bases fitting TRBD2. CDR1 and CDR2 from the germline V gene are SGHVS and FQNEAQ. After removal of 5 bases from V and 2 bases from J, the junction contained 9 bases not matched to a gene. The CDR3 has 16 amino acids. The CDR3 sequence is CASSASLAGPPYEQYF. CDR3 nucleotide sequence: TGTGCCAGCAGCGCCTCACTAGCGGGGCCTCCCTACGAGCAGTACTTC.

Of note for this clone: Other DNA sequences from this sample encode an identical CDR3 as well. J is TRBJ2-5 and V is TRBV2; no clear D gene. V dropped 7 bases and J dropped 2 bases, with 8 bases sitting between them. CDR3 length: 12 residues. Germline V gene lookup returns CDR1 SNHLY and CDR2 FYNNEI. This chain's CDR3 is CASNGRQETQYF. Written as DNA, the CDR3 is TGTGCCAGCAATGGTAGACAAGAGACCCAGTACTTC.

DNA of the CDR3: TGTGCCAGCAAGCCGGGACTCAACACAGATACGCAGTATTTT. This gives the protein CASKPGLNTDTQYF. The rearrangement uses TRBV6-5 and TRBJ2-3; a weak D match, TRBD2 (6 bases). Germline CDR1 MNHEY, CDR2 SVGAGI. The CDR3 totals 14 residues. Trimming removed 7 bases at V and 2 bases at J, with 13 bases between.

DNA of the CDR3: TGCGCCAGCAGCCAAGCCCAGGGGGGTGCGCAGTACTTC. Translated: CASSQAQGGAQYF. This sequence joins TRBV4-1 and TRBJ2-5; TRBD1 might be the D (7 bases). Trimming removed 1 base from V and 11 bases from J, with 14 bases in between. CDR1 is MGHRA and CDR2 is YSYEKL in the germline V gene. CDR3 length: 13 amino acids.

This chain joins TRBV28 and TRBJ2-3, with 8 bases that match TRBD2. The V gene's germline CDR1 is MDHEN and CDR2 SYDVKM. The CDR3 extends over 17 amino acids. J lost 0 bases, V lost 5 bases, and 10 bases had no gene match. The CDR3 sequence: CASSLGTGGPSTDTQYF. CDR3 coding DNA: TGTGCCAGCAGTCTAGGAACGGGAGGGCCTAGCACAGATACGCAGTATTTT.

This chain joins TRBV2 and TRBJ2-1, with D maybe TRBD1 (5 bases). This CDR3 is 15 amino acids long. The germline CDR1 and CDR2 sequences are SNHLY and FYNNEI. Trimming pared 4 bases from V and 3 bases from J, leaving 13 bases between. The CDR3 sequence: CASSVGVGNYNEQFF. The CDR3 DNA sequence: TGTGCCAGCAGTGTAGGGGTAGGGAACTACAATGAGCAGTTCTTC.

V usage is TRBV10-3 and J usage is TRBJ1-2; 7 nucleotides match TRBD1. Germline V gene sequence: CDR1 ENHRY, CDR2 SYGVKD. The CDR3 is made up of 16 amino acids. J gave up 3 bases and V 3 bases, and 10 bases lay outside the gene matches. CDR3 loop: CAISDLRQGGDYGYTF. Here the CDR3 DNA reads TGTGCCATCAGTGACTTACGCCAGGGGGGGGACTATGGCTACACCTTC.

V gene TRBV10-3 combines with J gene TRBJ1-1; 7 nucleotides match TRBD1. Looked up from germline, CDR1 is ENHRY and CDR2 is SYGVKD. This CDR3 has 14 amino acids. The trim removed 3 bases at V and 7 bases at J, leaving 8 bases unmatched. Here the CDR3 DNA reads TGTGCCATCAGTGAAGGGGGCGGTCCAAGTGAAGCTTTCTTT. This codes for CAISEGGGPSEAFF.

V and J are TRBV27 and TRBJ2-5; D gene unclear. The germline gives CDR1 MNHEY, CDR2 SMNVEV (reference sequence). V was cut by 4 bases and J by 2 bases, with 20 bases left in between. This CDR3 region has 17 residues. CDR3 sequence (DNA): TGTGCCAGCAGTTATCGATGGACCCAATGGGTACAAGAGACCCAGTACTTC. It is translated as CASSYRWTQWVQETQYF.

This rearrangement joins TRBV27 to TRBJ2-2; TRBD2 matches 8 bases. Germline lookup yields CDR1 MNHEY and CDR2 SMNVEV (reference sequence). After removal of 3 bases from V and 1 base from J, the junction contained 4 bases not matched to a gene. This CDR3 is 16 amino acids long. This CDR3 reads CASSLGLGMNTGELFF. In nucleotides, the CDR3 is TGTGCCAGCAGTTTGGGACTAGGGATGAACACCGGGGAGCTGTTTTTT.

CDR3 nucleotides: TGTGCCAGCACCCCCGAGCTAGCGGGAGGTAGCGGTGAGCAGTTCTTC. Amino acids: CASTPELAGGSGEQFF. V usage is TRBV27 and J usage is TRBJ2-1; 11 bases are shared with TRBD2. CDR3 length: 16 amino acids. J lost 9 bases, V lost 7 bases, and 14 bases had no gene match. In germline, CDR1 is MNHEY, CDR2 SMNVEV (reference sequence).

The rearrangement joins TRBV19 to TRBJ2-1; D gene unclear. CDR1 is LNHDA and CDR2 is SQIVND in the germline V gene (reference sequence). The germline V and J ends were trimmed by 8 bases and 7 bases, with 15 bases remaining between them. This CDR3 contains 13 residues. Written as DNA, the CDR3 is TGTGCCAGTTGCTGGGGTATCGAAAATGAGCAGTTCTTC. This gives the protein CASCWGIENEQFF.

CDR3 in amino acids: CASGMGTLNSYEQYF. In DNA, the CDR3 is TGTGCCAGCGGTATGGGGACTTTAAACTCCTACGAGCAGTACTTC. The chain links TRBV5-4 to TRBJ2-7; weak D call: TRBD2 (6 bases). The CDR3 length is 15 residues. Trimming removed 7 bases at V and 0 bases at J, with 17 bases between. The V gene's germline CDR1 is SGHNT and CDR2 YYREEE (reference sequence).

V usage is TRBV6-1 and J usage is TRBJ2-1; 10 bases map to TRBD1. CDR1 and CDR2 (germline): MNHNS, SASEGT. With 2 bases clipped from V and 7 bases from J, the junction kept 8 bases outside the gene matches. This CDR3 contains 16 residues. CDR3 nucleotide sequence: TGTGCCAGCAGTGAAAGCCGGGACAGGGGCTTTAATGAGCAGTTCTTC. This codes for CASSESRDRGFNEQFF.

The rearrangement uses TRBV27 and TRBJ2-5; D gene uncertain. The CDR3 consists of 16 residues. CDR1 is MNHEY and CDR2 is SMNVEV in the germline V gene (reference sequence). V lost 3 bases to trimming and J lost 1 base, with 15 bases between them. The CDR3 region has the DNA TGTGCCAGCAGTTTTTTTTTCGGAAGTTCCCAAGAGACCCAGTACTTC. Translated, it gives CASSFFFGSSQETQYF.

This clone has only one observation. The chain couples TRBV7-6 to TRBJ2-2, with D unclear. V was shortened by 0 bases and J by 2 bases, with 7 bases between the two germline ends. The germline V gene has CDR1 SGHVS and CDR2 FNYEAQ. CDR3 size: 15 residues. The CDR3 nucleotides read TGTGCCAGCAGCTTAGCCTACAGAAACACCGGGGAGCTGTTTTTT. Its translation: CASSLAYRNTGELFF. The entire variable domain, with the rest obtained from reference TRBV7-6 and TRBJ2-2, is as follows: GAGVSQSPRYKVTKRGQDVALRCDPISGHVSLYWYRQALGQGPEFLTYFNYEAQQDKSGLPNDRFSAERPEGSISTLTIQRTEQRDSAMYRCASSLAYRNTGELFFGEGSRLTVL.

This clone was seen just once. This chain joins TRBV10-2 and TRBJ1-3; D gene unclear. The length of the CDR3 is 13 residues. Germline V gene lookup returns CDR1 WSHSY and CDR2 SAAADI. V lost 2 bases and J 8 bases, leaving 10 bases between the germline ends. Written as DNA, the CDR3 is TGCGCCAGCAGTGAGCCCGGACTCGACACCATATATTTT. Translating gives CASSEPGLDTIYF.

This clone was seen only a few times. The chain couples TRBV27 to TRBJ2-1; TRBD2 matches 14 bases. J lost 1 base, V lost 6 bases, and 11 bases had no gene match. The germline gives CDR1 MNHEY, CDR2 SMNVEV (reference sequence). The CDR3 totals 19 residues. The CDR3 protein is CASRGSGTSGRGSYNEQFF. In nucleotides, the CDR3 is TGTGCCAGCAGAGGATCGGGGACTAGCGGGAGAGGGTCCTACAATGAGCAGTTCTTC.